These 20 T cell receptor beta chains share one sample of origin, sequenced in a study of T cell responses to AZD1222 COVID-19 vaccine. Only in-frame clones appear in the TCRdb table, and some are missing; sequencing was by immunoSEQ multiplex PCR. The sample gives roughly 100,000 clones, 70% to 90% of which show up once; roughly 4% is in the top ten. Sequencing used peripheral blood, obtained on day 0 of AZD1222 vaccination. Receptors originate from an adult in good health.

Here the CDR3 reads CASSLNQGEAFF. CDR3 nucleotide sequence: TGTGCCAGCAGCTTGAACCAGGGTGAAGCTTTCTTT. The chain joins TRBV7-9 to TRBJ1-1; D may be TRBD1 (5 bases). Germline CDR1 reads SEHNR; CDR2 reads FQNEAQ (reference sequence). Trimming took off 3 bases at V and 7 bases at J, with 9 bases between the two ends. The CDR3 contains 12 residues.

This clone was observed once. The chain has TRBV6-5 and TRBJ2-5; 7 bases are a match to TRBD1. The germline gives CDR1 MNHEY, CDR2 SVGAGI. Trimming took 8 bases from V and 3 from J; bases not matched to a gene: 12. The CDR3 runs to 15 residues. CDR3 in DNA: TGTGCCAGCGATGAGACAGGGAGTGGAAAAGAGACCCAGTACTTC. This sequence encodes CASDETGSGKETQYF.

The rearrangement joins TRBV19 to TRBJ1-1, with unresolved D. Germline values: CDR1 LNHDA, CDR2 SQIVND (reference sequence). The CDR3 loop spans 11 amino acids. Trimming shortened V by 6 bases and J by 6 bases, and 8 bases separated the two germline ends. CDR3 loop: CASRGLAEAFF. CDR3 sequence (DNA): TGTGCCAGTAGGGGTTTGGCTGAAGCTTTCTTT.

The chain employs TRBV7-9 and TRBJ1-1; no firm D call. The CDR3 has 14 amino acids. Germline V CDR1 and CDR2: SEHNR, FQNEAQ (reference sequence). The V gene lost 1 base and the J gene lost 3 bases, with 9 bases spanning the gap. This CDR3 is CASSLGLRDTEAFF. CDR3 sequence (DNA): TGTGCCAGCAGCTTAGGCCTAAGAGACACTGAAGCTTTCTTT.

A few counts support this clone. The CDR3: CASSRMLTSGGQETQYF. As DNA, the CDR3 is TGTGCCAGCAGTCGGATGCTGACTAGCGGGGGCCAAGAGACCCAGTACTTC. The chain combines TRBV6-6 with TRBJ2-5, with TRBD2 matching over 12 bases. This CDR3 has 17 residues. Unmatched junction bases numbered 8, after V lost 5 bases and J lost 1 base. Germline V gene sequence: CDR1 MNHNY, CDR2 SVGAGI (reference sequence).

This sequence joins TRBV19 and TRBJ1-1, with D perhaps TRBD1 (6 bases). Germline assignment: CDR1 LNHDA and CDR2 SQIVND (reference sequence). V was pared by 5 bases and J by 11 bases, with 18 bases between. The CDR3 covers 13 residues. The CDR3 reads CASSLLWGAPAFF. As DNA, the CDR3 is TGTGCCAGTAGTCTCCTCTGGGGGGCGCCGGCTTTCTTT.

The gene calls are TRBV5-4 and TRBJ2-7; D may be TRBD1 or TRBD2 (6 bases each). Per germline, CDR1 SGHNT and CDR2 YYREEE (reference sequence). The CDR3 covers 15 residues. V was shortened by 4 bases and J by 0 bases, with 14 bases between the two germline ends. CDR3 DNA: TGTGCCAGCAGCATACTGGGGGGCCCCTCCTACGAGCAGTACTTC. Its translation: CASSILGGPSYEQYF.

The genes are TRBV9 and TRBJ2-1; 13 bases map to TRBD2. Trimming at V came to 3 bases and at J to 8 bases, leaving 8 bases not matched to a gene. From germline, CDR1 is SGDLS and CDR2 YYNGEE. The CDR3 totals 16 residues. For the CDR3, the DNA is TGTGCCAGCAGCGCCATACTAGCGGGGGGGCGACATGAGCAGTTCTTC. The encoded protein is CASSAILAGGRHEQFF.

The V gene is TRBV10-3, the J gene TRBJ1-1, with 8 bases lining up with TRBD1. The CDR3 totals 16 residues. Germline V gene lookup returns CDR1 ENHRY and CDR2 SYGVKD. The J segment lost 7 bases and the V segment lost 4 bases, leaving 14 bases of the junction unmatched. Here the CDR3 DNA reads TGTGCCATCAGTGGCGGCAGGGGGCAAACTTTAGGTGAAGCTTTCTTT. It translates to CAISGGRGQTLGEAFF.

The chain carries TRBV9 and TRBJ2-7; D unclear. In germline, CDR1 is SGDLS, CDR2 YYNGEE. The CDR3 length is 11 residues. The V gene lost 3 bases and the J gene lost 4 bases, with 5 bases spanning the gap. CDR3 in DNA: TGTGCCAGCAGCGCCGGGTACGAGCAGTACTTC. This translates into CASSAGYEQYF.

The gene calls are TRBV5-6 and TRBJ1-2; no reliable D call. This CDR3 has 14 residues. The V and J ends lost 1 base and 4 bases respectively, with 11 bases between them. The germline CDR1 and CDR2 sequences are SGHDT and YYEEEE. CDR3 region: CASSLIGRSYGYTF. In DNA, the CDR3 is TGTGCCAGCAGCTTGATTGGTCGGAGCTATGGCTACACCTTC.

This clone was seen once. The V and J genes are TRBV7-2 and TRBJ1-2, with D perhaps matching TRBD1 (6 bases). Deletions cut 5 bases from V and 7 bases from J, with 17 bases between. The CDR3 consists of 14 residues. Per the germline V gene, CDR1 is SGHTA and CDR2 is FQGNSA. The CDR3 sequence is CASSGRGGLGGYTF. For the CDR3, the DNA is TGTGCCAGCAGCGGTAGAGGGGGTCTGGGTGGCTACACCTTC.

The V call is TRBV2, the J call TRBJ1-1; tentatively, D is TRBD1 (5 bases). Trimming took off 3 bases at V and 1 base at J, with 21 bases between the two ends. Germline V CDR1 and CDR2: SNHLY, FYNNEI. The CDR3 has 18 amino acids. The CDR3: CASSEPPSIKTANTEAFF. The CDR3 DNA is TGTGCCAGCAGTGAGCCACCCTCGATTAAGACAGCGAACACTGAAGCTTTCTTT.

The CDR3 is CASSRGGNTGELFF. The DNA for the CDR3 is TGTGCCAGCTCACGCGGGGGGAACACCGGGGAGCTGTTTTTT. The V call is TRBV18, the J call TRBJ2-2, with 7 nucleotides matching TRBD2. Looked up from germline, CDR1 is KGHSH and CDR2 is LQKENI. V gave up 4 bases and J gave up 1 base; unmatched junction bases: 0. The CDR3 extends over 14 amino acids.

V is TRBV5-6 and J is TRBJ2-3; TRBD2 matches at 15 bases. Germline V gene data show CDR1 as SGHDT and CDR2 as YYEEEE. This CDR3 is built from 17 residues. The trim removed 3 bases at V and 2 bases at J, leaving 4 bases unmatched. The CDR3 nucleotides are TGTGCCAGCAGCTGGGGACTAGCGGGGGGTGTCACAGATACGCAGTATTTT. It encodes CASSWGLAGGVTDTQYF. The entire variable domain, with the rest obtained from reference TRBV5-6 and TRBJ2-3, is as follows: DAGVTQSPTHLIKTRGQQVTLRCSPKSGHDTVSWYQQALGQGPQFIFQYYEEEERQRGNFPDRFSGHQFPNYSSELNVNALLLGDSALYLCASSWGLAGGVTDTQYFGPGTRLTVL.

The V and J genes are TRBV4-1 and TRBJ1-5; D unresolved. Germline values: CDR1 MGHRA, CDR2 YSYEKL. V was pared by 7 bases and J by 0 bases, with 13 bases between. The CDR3 runs to 15 residues. This CDR3 reads CASNQEPYSNQPQHF. The CDR3 DNA sequence: TGCGCCAGCAACCAGGAACCATATAGCAATCAGCCCCAGCATTTT.

CDR3 protein: CASSQDVGQGFSKLFF. DNA of the CDR3: TGCGCCAGCAGCCAAGACGTGGGACAGGGGTTCTCAAAACTGTTTTTT. The chain recombines TRBV4-3 with TRBJ1-4; 10 bases fit TRBD1. Germline lookup yields CDR1 LGHNA and CDR2 YSLEER. Trimming took 0 bases from V and 10 from J; bases not matched to a gene: 8. This CDR3 is built from 16 residues.

The chain joins TRBV10-2 to TRBJ2-7, with D maybe TRBD1 (5 bases). CDR3 length: 13 residues. V was trimmed by 7 bases and J by 0 bases, leaving 10 bases between them. Per germline, CDR1 WSHSY and CDR2 SAAADI. The CDR3 spells CASNPDSSYEQYF. The CDR3 nucleotides are TGCGCCAGCAACCCTGACAGCTCCTACGAGCAGTACTTC.

The CDR3 DNA reads TGTGCCAGCAGCAACACAGATACGCAGTATTTT. Protein: CASSNTDTQYF. The gene calls are TRBV7-9 and TRBJ2-3; D gene ambiguous. Trimming left V 5 bases short and J 2 bases short, with 2 bases between. This CDR3 is 11 amino acids long. Germline lookup yields CDR1 SEHNR and CDR2 FQNEAQ (reference sequence). The variable domain in full, with the rest retrieved from reference TRBV7-9 and TRBJ2-3, is DTGVSQNPRHKITKRGQNVTFRCDPISEHNRLYWYRQTLGQGPEFLTYFQNEAQLEKSRLLSDRFSAERPKGSFSTLEIQRTEQGDSAMYLCASSNTDTQYFGPGTRLTVL.

This chain uses TRBV7-2 with TRBJ2-7; 8 bases match TRBD2. V shed 6 bases, J shed 12 bases, and the junction held 22 bases outside the gene matches. The CDR3 has 16 residues. Germline lookup yields CDR1 SGHTA and CDR2 FQGNSA. This chain's CDR3 is CASSRQAGDPGRASYF. CDR3 DNA: TGTGCCAGCAGTCGTCAAGCGGGGGATCCGGGACGAGCATCGTACTTC.